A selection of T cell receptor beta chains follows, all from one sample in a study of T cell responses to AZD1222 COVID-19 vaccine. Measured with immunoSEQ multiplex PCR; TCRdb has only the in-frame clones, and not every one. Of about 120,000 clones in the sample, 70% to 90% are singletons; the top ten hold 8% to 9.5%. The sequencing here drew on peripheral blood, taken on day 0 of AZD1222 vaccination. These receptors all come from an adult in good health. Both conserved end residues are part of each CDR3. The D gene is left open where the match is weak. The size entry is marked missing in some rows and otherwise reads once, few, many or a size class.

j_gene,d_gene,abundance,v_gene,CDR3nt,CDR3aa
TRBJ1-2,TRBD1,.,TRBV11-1,TGTGCCAGCAGCTTTCCGGACAGGGGCGGCTACACCTTC,CASSFPDRGGYTF
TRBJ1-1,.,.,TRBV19,TGTGCCAGTAGTCCATCGGCCCGCTACACTGAAGCTTTCTTT,CASSPSARYTEAFF
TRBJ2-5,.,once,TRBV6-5,TGTGCCACCCGAAGGGGTGAAGAGACCCAGTACTTC,CATRRGEETQYF
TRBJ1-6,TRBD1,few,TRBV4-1,TGCGCCAGCAGCCAAGGAGTCGGGACAGCAAATTCACCCCTCCACTTT,CASSQGVGTANSPLHF
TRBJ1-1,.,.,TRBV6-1,TGTGCCAGCAGTGACAGGCAGAACACTGAAGCTTTCTTT,CASSDRQNTEAFF
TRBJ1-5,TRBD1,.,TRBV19,TGTGCCAGTCACCTTAAGGGCAGGGGGCATAGCAATCAGCCCCAGCATTTT,CASHLKGRGHSNQPQHF
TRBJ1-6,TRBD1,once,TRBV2,TGTGCCACCCAGGATCGTACAGGGGATAGTTCACCCCTCCACTTT,CATQDRTGDSSPLHF
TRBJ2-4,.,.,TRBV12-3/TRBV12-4,TGTGCCAGTACCGGGGCGGGGCACATTCAGTACTTC,CASTGAGHIQYF
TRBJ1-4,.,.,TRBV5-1,TGCGCCAGCAGCCGCCGGGACGGAGTTAATGAAAAACTGTTTTTT,CASSRRDGVNEKLFF
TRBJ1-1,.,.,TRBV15,TGTGCCACCAGCAGAGAGGGGATGGGAGACACTGAAGCTTTCTTT,CATSREGMGDTEAFF
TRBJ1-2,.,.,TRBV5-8,TGTGCCAGCAGCTTAGGCAGGGCGAGAGCTAACTATGGCTACACCTTC,CASSLGRARANYGYTF
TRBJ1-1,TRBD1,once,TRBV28,TGTGCCAGCACCCTGGGACAGGGGGGGGGAGCTTTCTTT,CASTLGQGGGAFF
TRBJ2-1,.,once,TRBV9,TGTGCCAGCAGCGTAGAGGCGGGGCCAAGGGATGAGCAGTTCTTC,CASSVEAGPRDEQFF
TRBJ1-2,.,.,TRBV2,TGTGCCAGCATCGGGGGCCTTAACTATGGCTACACCTTC,CASIGGLNYGYTF
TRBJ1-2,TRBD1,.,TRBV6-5,TGTGCCAGCAGTTCCCTAACAGGGGGCCAGGACTATGGCTACACCTTC,CASSSLTGGQDYGYTF
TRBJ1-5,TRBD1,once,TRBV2,TGTGCCAGCAGTGAAGACATCAGGGGGCTCAATCAGCCCCAGCATTTT,CASSEDIRGLNQPQHF
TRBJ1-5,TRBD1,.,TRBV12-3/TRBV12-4,TGTGCCAGCAGCGGACAGGGCTATCAGCCCCAGCATTTT,CASSGQGYQPQHF
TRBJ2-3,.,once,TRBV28,TGTGCCAGCAGTCGCCGCCCAGATACGCAGTATTTT,CASSRRPDTQYF
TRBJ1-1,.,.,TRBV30,TGTGCCTGGAGTGTACAAGGGTTTGGCACTGAAGCTTTCTTT,CAWSVQGFGTEAFF
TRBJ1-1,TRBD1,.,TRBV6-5,TGTGCCAGCAGCATGACAGGGCGCAGCACTGAAGCTTTCTTT,CASSMTGRSTEAFF
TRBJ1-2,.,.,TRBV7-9,TGTGCCAGCAGCCTAAGTAGCCTGGTTGGCTATGGCTACACCTTC,CASSLSSLVGYGYTF
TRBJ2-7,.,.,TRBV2,TGTGCCAGCAGTGAAGCGGACCGACGGGAGCAGTACTTC,CASSEADRREQYF
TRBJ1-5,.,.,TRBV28,TGTGCCAGCAGTACCGGGATACGCAATCAGCCCCAGCATTTT,CASSTGIRNQPQHF
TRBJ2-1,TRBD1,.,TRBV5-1,TGCGCCAGCAGCTTGGAAGGGACAGCTAAAGGACTTCGCAACAATGAGCAGTTCTTC,CASSLEGTAKGLRNNEQFF
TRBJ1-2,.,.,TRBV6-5,TGTGCCAGCAGCCGCGGGGCAGGCCTCTATGGCTACACCTTC,CASSRGAGLYGYTF
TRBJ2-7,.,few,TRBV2,TGTGCCACCAGTCAGGAATCCACCTACGAGCAGTACTTC,CATSQESTYEQYF
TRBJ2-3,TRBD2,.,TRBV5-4,TGTGCCAGCAGCGCGGGACTAGCGGGAGTAATCCGGGTAGATACGCAGTATTTT,CASSAGLAGVIRVDTQYF
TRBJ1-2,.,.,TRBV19,TGTGCCAGTACAGACAGGACTAACTATGGCTACACCTTC,CASTDRTNYGYTF
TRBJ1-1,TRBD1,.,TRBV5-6,TGTGCCAGCAGGAACGAACAGGGACAGGGGAACACTGAAGCTTTCTTT,CASRNEQGQGNTEAFF
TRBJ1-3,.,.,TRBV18,TGTGCCAGCTCCCCCGAGGGTGGGACTCTTGGAAACACCATATATTTT,CASSPEGGTLGNTIYF
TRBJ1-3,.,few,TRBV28,TGTGCCAGCAGTCTCGGCAGTGGAAACACCATATATTTT,CASSLGSGNTIYF
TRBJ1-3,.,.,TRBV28,TGTGCCAGCAGTACTACCACGGCGGGGGCCCCCTCTGGAAACACCATATATTTT,CASSTTTAGAPSGNTIYF
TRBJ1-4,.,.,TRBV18,TGTGCCAGCTCACCACCGTCCTTGTCGGGTGAAAAACTGTTTTTT,CASSPPSLSGEKLFF
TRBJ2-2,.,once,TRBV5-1,TGCGCCAGCAGCTTGGGTGTTAGCGGCGCATTCCCCGGGGAGCTGTTTTTT,CASSLGVSGAFPGELFF
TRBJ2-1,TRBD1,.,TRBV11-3,TGTGCCAGCAGCTTAGGAGGGGGCCTCAATGAGCAGTTCTTC,CASSLGGGLNEQFF
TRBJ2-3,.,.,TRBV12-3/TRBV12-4,TGTGCCAGCAGTCGCACAGATACGCAGTATTTT,CASSRTDTQYF
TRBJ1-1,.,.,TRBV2,TGTGCCAGCATGTTGAACACTGAAGCTTTCTTT,CASMLNTEAFF
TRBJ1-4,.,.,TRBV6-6,TGTGCCAGCAGTTTGTGGGAAAAACTGTTTTTT,CASSLWEKLFF
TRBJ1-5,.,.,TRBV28,TGTGCCAGCAGGGACAGAATCAATCAGCCCCAGCATTTT,CASRDRINQPQHF
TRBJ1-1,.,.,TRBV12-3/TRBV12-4,TGTGCCAGCAGTTTAAGGCGCACTGAAGCTTTCTTT,CASSLRRTEAFF
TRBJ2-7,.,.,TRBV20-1,TGCAGTGCTAAGACGGAAGAGCAGTACTTC,CSAKTEEQYF
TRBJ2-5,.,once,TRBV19,TGTGCCAGTAGCAGCCAAGAGACCCAGTACTTC,CASSSQETQYF
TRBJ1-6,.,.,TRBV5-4,TGTGCCAGCAGCTTTGCAGGGTTGAATAATTCACCCCTCCACTTT,CASSFAGLNNSPLHF
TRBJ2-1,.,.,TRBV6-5,TGTGCCAGCAGACTCGACAGGCGGCCAGATGAGCAGTTCTTC,CASRLDRRPDEQFF
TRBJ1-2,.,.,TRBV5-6,TGTGCCAGCAGCTTGGGCAGGGGAAGTTATGGCTACACCTTC,CASSLGRGSYGYTF
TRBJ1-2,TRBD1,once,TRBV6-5,TGTGCCAGCAGGGACAGGCGCAACTATGGCTACACCTTC,CASRDRRNYGYTF
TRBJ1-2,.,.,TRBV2,TGTGCCAGCAGTCATCAGGGGCCCGACCCCTATGGCTACACCTTC,CASSHQGPDPYGYTF
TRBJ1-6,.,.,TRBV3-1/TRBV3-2,TGTGCCAGCAGCCAGGGGGGGGGTAATTCACCCCTCCACTTT,CASSQGGGNSPLHF